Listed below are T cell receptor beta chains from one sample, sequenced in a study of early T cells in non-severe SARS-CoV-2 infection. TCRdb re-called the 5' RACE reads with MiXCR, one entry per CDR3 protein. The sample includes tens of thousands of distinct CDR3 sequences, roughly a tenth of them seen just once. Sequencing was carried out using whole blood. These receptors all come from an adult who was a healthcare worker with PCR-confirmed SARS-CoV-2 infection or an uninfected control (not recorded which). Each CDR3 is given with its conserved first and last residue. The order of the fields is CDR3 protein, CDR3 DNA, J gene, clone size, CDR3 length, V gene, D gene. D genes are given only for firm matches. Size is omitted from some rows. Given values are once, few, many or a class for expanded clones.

CDR3aa: CASSYSSDQPQHF; CDR3nt: TGTGCCAGCAGTTACTCGAGCGATCAGCCCCAGCATTTT; j_gene: TRBJ1-5; abundance: .; len: 13; v_gene: TRBV6-6; d_gene: .
CDR3aa: CASRRQWDSSSYEQYF; CDR3nt: TGTGCCAGTAGACGGCAGTGGGACAGCTCCTCCTACGAGCAGTACTTC; j_gene: TRBJ2-7; abundance: many; len: 16; v_gene: TRBV19; d_gene: TRBD1
CDR3aa: CASSFGPHINYGYTF; CDR3nt: TGTGCCAGCAGCTTTGGGCCCCACATTAACTATGGCTACACCTTC; j_gene: TRBJ1-2; abundance: many; len: 15; v_gene: TRBV11-2; d_gene: .
CDR3aa: CSAPPFRTSGRAGGGDEQFF; CDR3nt: TGCAGTGCTCCCCCCTTTCGGACTAGCGGGAGGGCCGGAGGAGGCGATGAGCAGTTCTTC; j_gene: TRBJ2-1; abundance: .; len: 20; v_gene: TRBV20-1; d_gene: TRBD2
CDR3aa: CVRGEQYF; CDR3nt: TGTGTCAGGGGGGAGCAGTACTTC; j_gene: TRBJ2-7; abundance: .; len: 8; v_gene: TRBV11-3; d_gene: TRBD1
CDR3aa: CSASHPGSSGANVLTF; CDR3nt: TGCAGTGCTAGTCACCCAGGGTCCTCTGGGGCCAACGTCCTGACTTTC; j_gene: TRBJ2-6; abundance: many; len: 16; v_gene: TRBV20-1; d_gene: .
CDR3aa: CAISEGTSGSPPNTQYF; CDR3nt: TGTGCCATCAGTGAGGGGACTAGCGGGAGCCCCCCGAATACGCAGTATTTT; j_gene: TRBJ2-3; abundance: .; len: 17; v_gene: TRBV10-3; d_gene: TRBD2
CDR3aa: CASSQGVGVRTGELFF; CDR3nt: TGTGCCAGCAGCCAAGGGGTAGGGGTGAGGACCGGGGAGCTGTTTTTT; j_gene: TRBJ2-2; abundance: .; len: 16; v_gene: TRBV2; d_gene: .
CDR3aa: CASSLRQGAETQYF; CDR3nt: TGCGCCAGCAGCCTTAGACAGGGTGCAGAGACCCAGTACTTC; j_gene: TRBJ2-5; abundance: .; len: 14; v_gene: TRBV4-1; d_gene: TRBD1
CDR3aa: CASSLAGTPYEQYF; CDR3nt: TGTGCCAGCAGCTTAGCCGGGACCCCCTACGAGCAGTACTTC; j_gene: TRBJ2-7; abundance: .; len: 14; v_gene: TRBV11-2; d_gene: .
CDR3aa: CASSLRGGGDEKLFF; CDR3nt: TGTGCCAGCAGCTTACGGGGTGGTGGGGATGAAAAACTGTTTTTT; j_gene: TRBJ1-4; abundance: few; len: 15; v_gene: TRBV7-2; d_gene: .
CDR3aa: CASSYDVNEQFF; CDR3nt: TGTGCCAGCAGTTACGATGTCAATGAGCAGTTCTTC; j_gene: TRBJ2-1; abundance: .; len: 12; v_gene: TRBV6-2/TRBV6-3; d_gene: .
CDR3aa: CASSLSPENEQYF; CDR3nt: TGTGCCAGCAGTTTATCCCCAGAAAACGAGCAGTACTTC; j_gene: TRBJ2-7; abundance: .; len: 13; v_gene: TRBV27; d_gene: .
CDR3aa: CASSLALADYEQYF; CDR3nt: TGTGCCAGCAGCTTAGCGCTTGCTGACTACGAGCAGTACTTC; j_gene: TRBJ2-7; abundance: few; len: 14; v_gene: TRBV7-6; d_gene: .
CDR3aa: CATVLAGGSEQYF; CDR3nt: TGTGCCACCGTACTGGCGGGAGGGAGCGAGCAGTACTTC; j_gene: TRBJ2-7; abundance: many; len: 13; v_gene: TRBV10-3; d_gene: TRBD2
CDR3aa: CASSLTESKGSGRGNEQFF; CDR3nt: TGTGCCAGCAGCCTAACAGAAAGTAAAGGGAGCGGGAGAGGGAATGAGCAGTTCTTC; j_gene: TRBJ2-1; abundance: many; len: 19; v_gene: TRBV9; d_gene: TRBD2
CDR3aa: CASSTTRGTGNTGELFF; CDR3nt: TGTGCCAGCAGCACAACCCGTGGGACCGGGAACACCGGGGAGCTGTTTTTT; j_gene: TRBJ2-2; abundance: many; len: 17; v_gene: TRBV9; d_gene: .
CDR3aa: CASSSGGPGQGNYEQYF; CDR3nt: TGTGCCAGCAGTTCCGGGGGTCCGGGACAGGGGAACTACGAGCAGTACTTC; j_gene: TRBJ2-7; abundance: few; len: 17; v_gene: TRBV12-3/TRBV12-4; d_gene: TRBD1
CDR3aa: CSEGGLALDTQYF; CDR3nt: TGCAGCGAAGGTGGACTAGCGTTGGATACGCAGTATTTT; j_gene: TRBJ2-3; abundance: few; len: 13; v_gene: TRBV29-1; d_gene: TRBD2
CDR3aa: CSGLVRQETQYF; CDR3nt: TGCAGTGGTTTAGTTAGGCAAGAGACCCAGTACTTC; j_gene: TRBJ2-5; abundance: .; len: 12; v_gene: TRBV20-1; d_gene: .
CDR3aa: CASSPRRENTEAFF; CDR3nt: TGTGCCAGCAGCCCCCGGCGGGAGAACACTGAAGCTTTCTTT; j_gene: TRBJ1-1; abundance: .; len: 14; v_gene: TRBV7-6; d_gene: .
CDR3aa: CSARLDRGPYNEQFF; CDR3nt: TGCAGTGCTAGATTGGACAGGGGACCTTACAATGAGCAGTTCTTC; j_gene: TRBJ2-1; abundance: few; len: 15; v_gene: TRBV20-1; d_gene: TRBD1
CDR3aa: CASNVPYITGELFF; CDR3nt: TGTGCCAGCAATGTCCCCTACATTACCGGGGAGCTGTTTTTT; j_gene: TRBJ2-2; abundance: few; len: 14; v_gene: TRBV2; d_gene: .
CDR3aa: CASSYRRTDTQYF; CDR3nt: TGTGCCAGCAGTTACCGACGCACAGATACGCAGTATTTT; j_gene: TRBJ2-3; abundance: many; len: 13; v_gene: TRBV12-3/TRBV12-4; d_gene: .
CDR3aa: CASSFQGYTGELFF; CDR3nt: TGCGCCAGCAGCTTTCAGGGATACACCGGGGAGCTGTTTTTT; j_gene: TRBJ2-2; abundance: .; len: 14; v_gene: TRBV5-1; d_gene: .
CDR3aa: CASSYSLPSGRSIKATDTQYF; CDR3nt: TGTGCCAGCAGTTACTCCCTCCCGAGCGGGAGGTCAATCAAAGCCACAGATACGCAGTATTTT; j_gene: TRBJ2-3; abundance: many; len: 21; v_gene: TRBV6-6; d_gene: TRBD2
CDR3aa: CASRPDLLAASTDTQYF; CDR3nt: TGTGCCAGCAGGCCCGACCTTCTAGCGGCTAGCACAGATACGCAGTATTTT; j_gene: TRBJ2-3; abundance: many; len: 17; v_gene: TRBV6-2/TRBV6-3; d_gene: TRBD2
CDR3aa: CASSLVGGSGETQYF; CDR3nt: TGTGCCAGCAGCTTAGTTGGGGGGTCCGGTGAGACCCAGTACTTC; j_gene: TRBJ2-5; abundance: .; len: 15; v_gene: TRBV7-2; d_gene: .
CDR3aa: CASSLKPAYEQYF; CDR3nt: TGTGCCAGCAGCTTAAAACCAGCCTACGAGCAGTACTTC; j_gene: TRBJ2-7; abundance: many; len: 13; v_gene: TRBV7-2; d_gene: .
CDR3aa: CASSLVRWGTQYF; CDR3nt: TGTGCTAGCAGCTTGGTCCGCTGGGGGACCCAGTACTTC; j_gene: TRBJ2-5; abundance: many; len: 13; v_gene: TRBV7-7; d_gene: .
CDR3aa: CASLGGWSNQPQHF; CDR3nt: TGTGCCAGCCTGGGGGGCTGGAGCAATCAGCCCCAGCATTTT; j_gene: TRBJ1-5; abundance: many; len: 14; v_gene: TRBV2; d_gene: .
CDR3aa: CASSPLPGQDYEQYF; CDR3nt: TGTGCCAGCTCACCACTGCCGGGACAGGACTACGAGCAGTACTTC; j_gene: TRBJ2-7; abundance: few; len: 15; v_gene: TRBV18; d_gene: TRBD1
CDR3aa: CASSRDRDTGELFF; CDR3nt: TGTGCCAGCAGCCGGGACAGGGACACCGGGGAGCTGTTTTTT; j_gene: TRBJ2-2; abundance: few; len: 14; v_gene: TRBV12-3/TRBV12-4; d_gene: TRBD1
CDR3aa: CASRFGWKQYF; CDR3nt: TGTGCCAGCAGATTCGGGTGGAAGCAGTACTTC; j_gene: TRBJ2-7; abundance: many; len: 11; v_gene: TRBV6-5; d_gene: .
CDR3aa: CASSPRGRGVYNEQFF; CDR3nt: TGTGCCAGCAGCCCCCGGGGGCGGGGGGTGTACAATGAGCAGTTCTTC; j_gene: TRBJ2-1; abundance: many; len: 16; v_gene: TRBV7-3; d_gene: TRBD2
CDR3aa: CASSLDAQPQHF; CDR3nt: TGTGCCAGCAGTCTTGATGCTCAGCCCCAGCATTTT; j_gene: TRBJ1-5; abundance: .; len: 12; v_gene: TRBV2; d_gene: .
CDR3aa: CSAPPGHMNTEAFF; CDR3nt: TGCAGCGCTCCCCCCGGGCACATGAACACTGAAGCTTTCTTT; j_gene: TRBJ1-1; abundance: few; len: 14; v_gene: TRBV29-1; d_gene: .
CDR3aa: CASKQGSGSNQPQHF; CDR3nt: TGTGCCAGCAAACAGGGGTCAGGGAGCAATCAGCCCCAGCATTTT; j_gene: TRBJ1-5; abundance: .; len: 15; v_gene: TRBV27; d_gene: TRBD1
CDR3aa: CATRGLTAEAFF; CDR3nt: TGTGCCACCAGAGGGTTAACCGCTGAAGCTTTCTTT; j_gene: TRBJ1-1; abundance: many; len: 12; v_gene: TRBV2; d_gene: .
CDR3aa: CASSPLQEAFF; CDR3nt: TGTGCCAGCTCACCACTACAGGAAGCTTTCTTT; j_gene: TRBJ1-1; abundance: many; len: 11; v_gene: TRBV18; d_gene: .
CDR3aa: CSVEVPGLAPINEQFF; CDR3nt: TGCAGCGTTGAAGTTCCGGGACTAGCGCCTATCAATGAGCAGTTCTTC; j_gene: TRBJ2-1; abundance: few; len: 16; v_gene: TRBV29-1; d_gene: TRBD2
CDR3aa: CAITTEGGGADTQYF; CDR3nt: TGTGCCATCACTACAGAGGGTGGCGGTGCAGATACGCAGTATTTT; j_gene: TRBJ2-3; abundance: many; len: 15; v_gene: TRBV10-3; d_gene: .
CDR3aa: CSVTPEEPYNEQFF; CDR3nt: TGCAGCGTTACCCCGGAGGAACCTTACAATGAGCAGTTCTTC; j_gene: TRBJ2-1; abundance: .; len: 14; v_gene: TRBV29-1; d_gene: .
CDR3aa: CASNILNTDTQYF; CDR3nt: TGTGCCAGCAACATACTTAACACAGATACGCAGTATTTT; j_gene: TRBJ2-3; abundance: many; len: 13; v_gene: TRBV3-1; d_gene: .
CDR3aa: CASSGQGLDTQYF; CDR3nt: TGTGCCAGCTCCGGACAGGGATTAGATACGCAGTATTTT; j_gene: TRBJ2-3; abundance: many; len: 13; v_gene: TRBV7-9; d_gene: TRBD1
CDR3aa: CSGKTGTPIGGTQYF; CDR3nt: TGCAGCGGGAAGACCGGGACACCCATTGGGGGTACGCAGTATTTT; j_gene: TRBJ2-3; abundance: many; len: 15; v_gene: TRBV29-1; d_gene: .
CDR3aa: CSVVPRVSTEAFF; CDR3nt: TGCAGCGTTGTACCCAGGGTAAGCACTGAAGCTTTCTTT; j_gene: TRBJ1-1; abundance: .; len: 13; v_gene: TRBV29-1; d_gene: .
CDR3aa: CASSESPSDNEQFF; CDR3nt: TGTGCCAGCAGTGAGTCTCCCTCCGACAATGAGCAGTTCTTC; j_gene: TRBJ2-1; abundance: .; len: 14; v_gene: TRBV2; d_gene: .
CDR3aa: CASRETGGSFSGELFF; CDR3nt: TGTGCCAGCAGAGAGACAGGGGGCTCTTTCTCCGGGGAGCTGTTTTTT; j_gene: TRBJ2-2; abundance: few; len: 16; v_gene: TRBV11-3; d_gene: TRBD1
CDR3aa: CSARGPAAKDTQYF; CDR3nt: TGCAGTGCTAGGGGGCCCGCCGCAAAAGATACGCAGTATTTT; j_gene: TRBJ2-3; abundance: few; len: 14; v_gene: TRBV20-1; d_gene: .
CDR3aa: CASSYWGLGEQFF; CDR3nt: TGTGCCAGCAGTTACTGGGGCCTCGGTGAGCAGTTCTTC; j_gene: TRBJ2-1; abundance: many; len: 13; v_gene: TRBV6-2/TRBV6-3; d_gene: .
CDR3aa: CSARDRTYGYTF; CDR3nt: TGCAGTGCTAGGGACAGAACCTATGGCTACACCTTC; j_gene: TRBJ1-2; abundance: .; len: 12; v_gene: TRBV20-1; d_gene: .
CDR3aa: CASSKALYSNQPQHF; CDR3nt: TGTGCCAGCAGCAAAGCCCTTTATAGCAATCAGCCCCAGCATTTT; j_gene: TRBJ1-5; abundance: .; len: 15; v_gene: TRBV21-1; d_gene: .
CDR3aa: CASSYQGIYGYTF; CDR3nt: TGTGCCAGCAGTTACCAGGGGATCTATGGCTACACCTTC; j_gene: TRBJ1-2; abundance: .; len: 13; v_gene: TRBV6-5; d_gene: .
CDR3aa: CAGQPGLAPHEQYF; CDR3nt: TGTGCCGGCCAACCGGGACTAGCTCCCCACGAGCAGTACTTC; j_gene: TRBJ2-7; abundance: many; len: 14; v_gene: TRBV7-9; d_gene: TRBD2